These 16 T cell receptor beta chains were sequenced from one sample in a study of CD8+CD57+ T cells in acquired aplastic anemia. Individuals selected for sequencing had exhibited CD8+CD57+ cell expansion on flow cytometry. The use of genomic DNA as template underpinned the TCR beta VDJ and CDR3 profiling. TCRdb analysed the reads with MiXCR anew, one entry per CDR3 protein. The sample has roughly 100,000 distinct CDR3 sequences, 65% to 70% seen once. Input material: sorted CD4+, CD8+, or CD8+CD57+ T cells (not recorded which) from PBMCs. These receptors were collected from a human donor with aplastic anemia.

This clonotype has a handful of counts. The chain recombines TRBV7-9 with TRBJ2-7; possible D gene TRBD1, 5 bases. The ends were cut back, 6 bases at V and 2 bases at J, with 8 bases in the middle. This CDR3 has 12 amino acids. Germline values: CDR1 SEHNR, CDR2 FQNEAQ (reference sequence). CDR3 residues: CASSKGTYEQYF. CDR3 nucleotide sequence: TGTGCCAGCAGTAAGGGGACCTACGAGCAGTACTTC.

V gene TRBV20-1 combines with J gene TRBJ1-2; TRBD1 agrees at 7 bases. Germline values: CDR1 DFQATT, CDR2 SNEGSKA (reference sequence). The CDR3 length is 15 residues. V shed 3 bases, J shed 0 bases, and the junction held 7 bases outside the gene matches. CDR3 in DNA: TGCAGTGCTAGCCCCCGGACAGGAGCTAACTATGGCTACACCTTC. Encoded protein: CSASPRTGANYGYTF.

The genes are TRBV28 and TRBJ1-5; D remains ambiguous. In germline, CDR1 is MDHEN, CDR2 SYDVKM. The CDR3 has 15 amino acids. Trimming took 7 bases from V and 5 from J, leaving 18 bases between them. CDR3 DNA: TGTGCCAGCACCTACTCGGGCGCGGGAGATCAGCCCCAGCATTTT. Translated: CASTYSGAGDQPQHF.

Details on this clonotype: A junction end diverges from the germline sequence, so it may reflect a read error. The rearrangement uses TRBV10-2 and TRBJ2-1; either TRBD1 or TRBD2 may fit D (5 bases each). CDR1 WSHSY and CDR2 SAAADI come from the germline V gene. The CDR3 contains 16 residues. CDR3: CAGSFLSSGANYEQFF. DNA for the CDR3: TGCGCCGGCAGTTTCCTTTCGTCCGGGGCCAACTACGAGCAGTTCTTC.

With respect to this clonotype: The germline gene is not matched at one end of the junction; a read error may be the cause. The chain uses TRBV29-1 and TRBJ2-5; D is ambiguous. CDR1 and CDR2 from the germline V gene are SQVTM and ANQGSEA. The CDR3 totals 11 residues. Here the CDR3 reads CSGGTQETQYF. The DNA of the CDR3 is TGCAGCGGGGGAACACAAGAGACTCAGTACTTC.

This clonotype was observed at least ten times. The genes are TRBV5-6 and TRBJ2-5, with 8 bases aligning to TRBD2. The germline CDR1 and CDR2 sequences are SGHDT and YYEEEE. V lost 1 base and J lost 9; bases outside the gene matches: 17. This CDR3 has 17 residues. CDR3 bases: TGTGCCAGCAGCTTGTGGGGGAGCGGGGGCCCCAAGAGGGCCCAGTACTTC. Translated: CASSLWGSGGPKRAQYF.

The DNA of the CDR3 is TGTGCCAGCAGCCCCACCGGGACAGGGGATTATGGCTACACCTTC. This encodes CASSPTGTGDYGYTF. This chain uses TRBV9 with TRBJ1-2; 10 bases agree with TRBD1. The V and J ends lost 4 bases and 5 bases, in that order; junction bases with no gene match: 8. Germline CDR1 reads SGDLS; CDR2 reads YYNGEE. The CDR3 totals 15 residues.

The chain is built from TRBV20-1 and TRBJ2-5; possible D gene TRBD1, 5 bases. The ends were cut back, 5 bases at V and 9 bases at J, with 10 bases in the middle. CDR1 and CDR2 (germline): DFQATT, SNEGSKA (reference sequence). This CDR3 spans 10 amino acids. CDR3 coding DNA: TGCAGTGCTTTTAAAGGGGCCCAGTACTTC. Protein product: CSAFKGAQYF.

This clonotype was seen only a few times. The chain links TRBV20-1 to TRBJ1-5, with unresolved D. Per germline, CDR1 DFQATT and CDR2 SNEGSKA (reference sequence). V shed 6 bases and J shed 9 bases, with 18 bases lying between them. The CDR3 has 13 residues. The CDR3 spells CSASYRGRVPQHF. The CDR3 DNA sequence: TGCAGTGCCAGTTATAGAGGTAGAGTGCCCCAGCATTTT.

The genes are TRBV20-1 and TRBJ2-1, with 9 nucleotides matching TRBD2. CDR3 size: 17 residues. The trim removed 5 bases at V and 5 bases at J, leaving 16 bases unmatched. Germline values: CDR1 DFQATT, CDR2 SNEGSKA (reference sequence). The chain's CDR3 is CSAAPYGATSGHNEQFF. The CDR3, as DNA: TGCAGTGCTGCCCCCTATGGCGCGACTAGCGGCCACAATGAGCAGTTCTTC.

The chain joins TRBV10-3 to TRBJ2-2; D call uncertain. Trimming removed 0 bases from V and 6 bases from J, with 8 bases in between. The CDR3 runs to 14 residues. Germline lookup yields CDR1 ENHRY and CDR2 SYGVKD. CDR3 nucleotide sequence: TGTGCCATCAGTGAGTCTGGTTCGGCCGGGGAGCTGTTTTTT. Its translation is CAISESGSAGELFF.

The chain recombines TRBV19 with TRBJ1-2, with D possibly TRBD1 on 5 matching bases. This CDR3 is 13 amino acids long. Germline CDR1 LNHDA, CDR2 SQIVND (reference sequence). Trimming left V 7 bases short and J 4 bases short, with 13 bases between. In nucleotides, the CDR3 is TGTGCCAGTACCCGAGGAGGGGCCTATGGCTACACCTTC. This translates into CASTRGGAYGYTF. The entire variable domain, with the rest obtained from reference TRBV19 and TRBJ1-2, is as follows: DGGITQSPKYLFRKEGQNVTLSCEQNLNHDAMYWYRQDPGQGLRLIYYSQIVNDFQKGDIAEGYSVSREKKESFPLTVTSAQKNPTAFYLCASTRGGAYGYTFGSGTRLTVV.

The V and J genes are TRBV19 and TRBJ2-1, with D maybe TRBD2 (6 bases). From germline, CDR1 is LNHDA and CDR2 SQIVND (reference sequence). The V and J ends lost 6 bases and 7 bases respectively, with 10 bases between them. This CDR3 region has 12 residues. CDR3 in DNA: TGTGCCAGTAGCGGGAGCTGGAATGAGCAGTTCTTC. Translating it yields CASSGSWNEQFF. The entire variable domain, with the rest obtained from reference TRBV19 and TRBJ2-1, is as follows: DGGITQSPKYLFRKEGQNVTLSCEQNLNHDAMYWYRQDPGQGLRLIYYSQIVNDFQKGDIAEGYSVSREKKESFPLTVTSAQKNPTAFYLCASSGSWNEQFFGPGTRLTVL.

This clonotype occurred a few times. The rearrangement uses TRBV29-1 and TRBJ2-7; D uncertain. Deletions cut 2 bases from V and 2 bases from J, with 4 bases between. CDR1 and CDR2 (germline): SQVTM, ANQGSEA. This CDR3 is 11 amino acids long. DNA of the CDR3: TGCAGCGTTGAACATACCTACGAGCAGTACTTC. Translating gives CSVEHTYEQYF.

The chain combines TRBV29-1 with TRBJ2-5, with D possibly being TRBD2 (6 bases). The CDR3 has 16 residues. Germline assignment: CDR1 SQVTM and CDR2 ANQGSEA. The CDR3 region has the DNA TGCAGTGCTAGAGCCACAGAGGCTAGCGACCAAGAGACCCAGTACTTC. As protein: CSARATEASDQETQYF.

The chain combines TRBV5-1 with TRBJ2-7; 8 bases align to TRBD1. The CDR3 length is 15 residues. After removal of 0 bases from V and 3 bases from J, the junction contained 5 bases not matched to a gene. From germline, CDR1 is SGHRS and CDR2 YFSETQ. CDR3 sequence (DNA): TGCGCCAGCAGCTTGGGGGCCGACAGGGGCTACGAGCAGTACTTC. Amino acids: CASSLGADRGYEQYF.